Below, 27 T cell receptor beta chains from the same sample are listed, as sequenced in a study of T cell responses to AZD1222 COVID-19 vaccine. This table comes from immunoSEQ multiplex PCR, and its TCRdb copy is limited to in-frame clones, with some not included. The sample holds more than 150,000 clones; around 94% are singletons and the top ten take 0.64%. The material was peripheral blood, obtained on day 0 of AZD1222 vaccination. Receptors were obtained from an adult in good health.

J is TRBJ2-2 and V is TRBV5-4; TRBD1 is a possible D gene (5 bases). Trimming took off 0 bases at V and 9 bases at J, with 12 bases between the two ends. Germline lookup yields CDR1 SGHNT and CDR2 YYREEE (reference sequence). The CDR3 length is 14 residues. As DNA, the CDR3 is TGTGCCAGCAGCTTGGAAGGGGCAGGGCGGGAGCTGTTTTTT. Residues: CASSLEGAGRELFF.

The CDR3 coding sequence is TGTGCCAGCAGTTACACCGGGACCCTGAGCACTGAAGCTTTCTTT. It is translated as CASSYTGTLSTEAFF. This chain connects TRBV6-5 to TRBJ1-1; D perhaps matches TRBD1 (5 bases). From germline, CDR1 is MNHEY and CDR2 SVGAGI. This CDR3 has 15 amino acids. V lost 2 bases and J lost 4, with 14 bases in between.

This chain connects TRBV18 to TRBJ1-2, with D perhaps TRBD1 (6 bases). This CDR3 is built from 16 residues. The germline CDR1 and CDR2 sequences are KGHSH and LQKENI. The V gene lost 0 bases and the J gene lost 1 base, with 12 bases spanning the gap. Here the CDR3 DNA reads TGTGCCAGCTCACCACCAGGGGGTACCGTTAACTATGGCTACACCTTC. Its protein is CASSPPGGTVNYGYTF. The variable domain in full, with the rest retrieved from reference TRBV18 and TRBJ1-2, is NAGVMQNPRHLVRRRGQEARLRCSPMKGHSHVYWYRQLPEEGLKFMVYLQKENIIDESGMPKERFSAEFPKEGPSILRIQQVVRGDSAAYFCASSPPGGTVNYGYTFGSGTRLTVV.

The V and J genes are TRBV7-8 and TRBJ2-1; D is possibly TRBD1 (5 bases). Germline lookup yields CDR1 SGHVS and CDR2 FQNEAQ. V lost 3 bases and J lost 8, with 8 bases in between. CDR3 size: 12 residues. This CDR3 is CASSFSQDEQFF. CDR3 nucleotide sequence: TGTGCCAGCAGCTTTTCACAGGATGAGCAGTTCTTC.

V gene TRBV12-3 or TRBV12-4 combines with J gene TRBJ2-7, with D maybe TRBD1 (6 bases). Between the trimmed V and J ends, which lost 6 bases and 1 base, there was a span of 7 bases. The CDR3 covers 12 residues. The CDR3: CASRRGSYEQYF. The CDR3 DNA reads as TGTGCCAGCAGAAGGGGGTCCTACGAGCAGTACTTC.

V and J are TRBV27 and TRBJ2-1; perhaps TRBD1 as D (5 bases). With 2 bases removed from V and 5 bases from J, the gap between germline ends came to 19 bases. Germline loops: CDR1 MNHEY, CDR2 SMNVEV (reference sequence). CDR3 length equals 17 residues. This CDR3 reads CASSLLSLSDKNNEQFF. The CDR3 nucleotides read TGTGCCAGCAGTTTACTCTCCCTCTCGGACAAGAACAATGAGCAGTTCTTC.

V usage is TRBV11-2 and J usage is TRBJ1-2, with D perhaps TRBD1 (6 bases). Trimming removed 5 bases at V and 4 bases at J, with 14 bases between. This CDR3 has 14 amino acids. Germline CDR1 SGHAT, CDR2 FQNNGV. The CDR3 DNA is TGTGCCAGCAGCCTCCAGACAGGCCCCTATGGCTACACCTTC. Translation: CASSLQTGPYGYTF.

This clone has a single count. This chain connects TRBV5-1 to TRBJ1-1, with D uncertain. V was pared by 7 bases and J by 1 base, with 11 bases between. Germline-derived CDR1 and CDR2 are SGHRS and YFSETQ. CDR3 length equals 13 residues. In DNA form, the CDR3 reads TGCGCCAGCTCCCAAACCTCGAACACTGAAGCTTTCTTT. Its protein is CASSQTSNTEAFF.

The V gene is TRBV11-3, the J gene TRBJ1-3; D gene uncertain. CDR1 SGHNT and CDR2 YENEEA come from the germline V gene. The CDR3 contains 13 residues. Trimming shortened V by 2 bases and J by 0 bases, and 2 bases separated the two germline ends. DNA for the CDR3: TGTGCCAGCAGCTTAAACTCTGGAAACACCATATATTTT. It specifies CASSLNSGNTIYF.

The chain is built from TRBV6-5 and TRBJ1-5; D not resolved. The V gene's germline CDR1 is MNHEY and CDR2 SVGAGI. The V and J ends lost 7 bases and 3 bases respectively, with 7 bases between them. This CDR3 has 12 residues. The CDR3: CASNTSNQPQHF. As DNA, the CDR3 is TGTGCCAGCAACACTTCCAATCAGCCCCAGCATTTT.

CDR3 DNA: TGTGCCATCAGTATACAGGAGGGAGGCTACACCTTC. The encoded protein is CAISIQEGGYTF. The rearrangement uses TRBV10-3 and TRBJ1-2; weak D call: TRBD1 (5 bases). Germline V gene data show CDR1 as ENHRY and CDR2 as SYGVKD. CDR3 length: 12 amino acids. V lost 5 bases and J 8 bases, leaving 12 bases between the germline ends.

This chain joins TRBV29-1 and TRBJ2-1, with 13 bases lining up with TRBD2. V shed 7 bases, J shed 6 bases, and the junction held 6 bases outside the gene matches. This CDR3 region has 14 residues. CDR1 is SQVTM and CDR2 is ANQGSEA in the germline V gene. CDR3 loop: CSATGLAGFNEQFF. Here the CDR3 DNA reads TGCAGCGCAACGGGACTAGCGGGATTCAATGAGCAGTTCTTC.

Concerning this clone itself: Additional DNA sequences in this sample encode the identical CDR3. V and J are TRBV29-1 and TRBJ2-3; tentatively, D is TRBD2 (6 bases). V gave up 6 bases and J gave up 3 bases, with 7 bases separating them. CDR3 length equals 11 residues. Per the germline V gene, CDR1 is SQVTM and CDR2 is ANQGSEA. The CDR3, as DNA: TGCAGCGTGGGGGGAACAGATACGCAGTATTTT. Amino acid sequence: CSVGGTDTQYF.

This clone was counted once. Here the CDR3 DNA reads TGCGCCAGCAGCTTGGGAGGGTCGGAATCACCCCTCCACTTT. Protein sequence: CASSLGGSESPLHF. The rearrangement joins TRBV5-1 to TRBJ1-6; no definite D call. Per the germline V gene, CDR1 is SGHRS and CDR2 is YFSETQ. The V end was cut by 0 bases, the J end by 10 bases, with 11 bases between. The CDR3 length is 14 residues.

The chain is built from TRBV7-7 and TRBJ2-6; D may be TRBD2 (6 bases). Germline CDR1 is SSHAT and CDR2 is FNYEAQ (reference sequence). The CDR3 loop spans 15 amino acids. Trimming cost V 5 bases and J 4 bases, with 12 bases left between them. As DNA, the CDR3 is TGTGCCAGCAGCCTTGAGGCGGGAGGGGCCAACGTCCTGACTTTC. Translating gives CASSLEAGGANVLTF.

To note about this clone: An end of the junction does not agree with germline; a read error may underlie this. The chain is built from TRBV20-1 and TRBJ1-5; no definite D call. The CDR3 runs 10 residues. CDR1 DFQATT and CDR2 SNEGSKA come from the germline V gene (reference sequence). The DNA of the CDR3 is TGCAGTGCTGGAGATAAGCCCCAGCATTTT. Its translation is CSAGDKPQHF.

The chain has TRBV10-3 and TRBJ2-7; 12 bases agree with TRBD2. The CDR3 spans 16 residues. V lost 4 bases, J lost 1 base, and 5 bases stayed unmatched. From germline, CDR1 is ENHRY and CDR2 SYGVKD. CDR3 nucleotide sequence: TGTGCCATCAGTGGCCGGACTAGCGGGAATTCCTACGAGCAGTACTTC. It codes for CAISGRTSGNSYEQYF.

V usage is TRBV18 and J usage is TRBJ2-2; no clear D. The ends were cut back, 3 bases at V and 0 bases at J, with 11 bases in the middle. Germline values: CDR1 KGHSH, CDR2 LQKENI. This CDR3 spans 16 amino acids. The CDR3 spells CASSPSHVSNTGELFF. The CDR3 DNA follows: TGTGCCAGCTCACCTTCCCATGTGTCGAACACCGGGGAGCTGTTTTTT.

The chain combines TRBV2 with TRBJ1-5, with no clear D. V lost 6 bases, J lost 0 bases, and 9 bases lay in between. The CDR3 is 14 amino acids. Germline V gene data show CDR1 as SNHLY and CDR2 as FYNNEI. Written as DNA, the CDR3 is TGTGCCAGCAGCGATCAGAGTAGCAATCAGCCCCAGCATTTT. Translated: CASSDQSSNQPQHF.

The CDR3 loop is CSARWGAEAFF. In nucleotides, the CDR3 is TGCAGTGCTAGATGGGGAGCTGAAGCTTTCTTT. V is TRBV20-1 and J is TRBJ1-1; D not resolved. With 2 bases removed from V and 6 bases from J, the gap between germline ends came to 7 bases. CDR1 is DFQATT, CDR2 SNEGSKA, per germline (reference sequence). The CDR3 is 11 amino acids.

The gene calls are TRBV27 and TRBJ2-7; no definite D call. Germline CDR1 is MNHEY and CDR2 is SMNVEV (reference sequence). This CDR3 has 15 amino acids. V gave up 2 bases and J gave up 1 base, with 12 bases separating them. CDR3: CASSLGRLNSYEQYF. The DNA for the CDR3 is TGTGCCAGCAGTTTAGGCAGGCTCAATTCCTACGAGCAGTACTTC.

The chain combines TRBV20-1 with TRBJ1-2, with D maybe TRBD1 (6 bases). The CDR3 has 11 residues. Germline V gene sequence: CDR1 DFQATT, CDR2 SNEGSKA (reference sequence). With 2 bases removed from V and 9 bases from J, the gap between germline ends came to 10 bases. CDR3 nucleotide sequence: TGCAGTGCTAGACGGGACAAGAGCTACACCTTC. Translated, it gives CSARRDKSYTF.

The rearrangement joins TRBV6-5 to TRBJ1-2; 7 nucleotides line up with TRBD1. V lost 7 bases, J lost 4 bases, and 9 bases stayed unmatched. Per germline, CDR1 MNHEY and CDR2 SVGAGI. The CDR3 sequence is 14 residues long. CDR3 residues: CASTHDRASYGYTF. The CDR3 DNA is TGTGCCAGCACCCACGACAGGGCAAGCTATGGCTACACCTTC.

The rearrangement links TRBV10-3 to TRBJ1-3; D remains ambiguous. CDR1 and CDR2 (germline): ENHRY, SYGVKD. This CDR3 has 12 amino acids. The V and J ends lost 7 bases and 2 bases respectively, with 6 bases between them. CDR3 residues: CAIKTTGNTIYF. The CDR3 DNA sequence: TGTGCCATCAAGACAACTGGAAACACCATATATTTT.

This chain uses TRBV7-9 with TRBJ2-1; D is perhaps TRBD2 (5 bases). CDR1 and CDR2 from the germline V gene are SEHNR and FQNEAQ (reference sequence). The CDR3 totals 13 residues. V was shortened by 3 bases and J by 5 bases, with 8 bases between the two germline ends. CDR3 sequence reads: CASSFAGHNEQFF. The CDR3 DNA reads as TGTGCCAGCAGCTTCGCGGGCCACAATGAGCAGTTCTTC. Drawing the rest from reference TRBV7-9 and TRBJ2-1, the complete variable domain is DTGVSQNPRHKITKRGQNVTFRCDPISEHNRLYWYRQTLGQGPEFLTYFQNEAQLEKSRLLSDRFSAERPKGSFSTLEIQRTEQGDSAMYLCASSFAGHNEQFFGPGTRLTVL.

The chain recombines TRBV2 with TRBJ2-7, with TRBD1 matching 7 bases. CDR1 and CDR2 from the germline V gene are SNHLY and FYNNEI. This CDR3 is built from 14 residues. Germline trimming cut 10 bases from V and 1 base from J; bases unmatched to any gene: 10. The CDR3 DNA reads as TGTGCCATTACTACCCGGGACAGTTCCTACGAGCAGTACTTC. Translation gives CAITTRDSSYEQYF.

This clone was picked up one time. The gene calls are TRBV28 and TRBJ2-7; D is perhaps TRBD2 (6 bases). V was cut by 6 bases and J by 0 bases, with 15 bases left in between. Germline values: CDR1 MDHEN, CDR2 SYDVKM. CDR3 size: 15 residues. CDR3 coding DNA: TGTGCCAGCAGACATAGCGGACAAGGCTCCTACGAGCAGTACTTC. Protein product: CASRHSGQGSYEQYF.